This TCR beta chain was sequenced during a study of OX40 agonist ivuxolimab in advanced cancers. Looking at the study overall: Patients received the agonistic anti-OX40 (CD134) antibody ivuxolimab. Hepatocellular carcinoma, melanoma, renal cell or head and neck cancer occurred in dose-escalation patients. Notes on the study in general: Within 6 weeks, CD4+ and CD8+ blood T cells expanded clonally at 0.1 to 3.0 mg/kg.

Sequencing used immunoSEQ multiplex PCR; TCRdb keeps in-frame clones, though not all of them. Of around 46,000 clones listed, around nine tenths are singletons. The CDR3 is 17 residues long. The germline V gene has CDR1 LGHNA and CDR2 YNFKEQ. Trimming took off 4 bases at V and 4 bases at J, with 20 bases between the two ends. As for this clone: Its antigen is not known.

The material sequenced was CD4+ or CD8+ T cells sorted from blood, taken in a trial of the OX40 agonist ivuxolimab. The genes are TRBV4-2 and TRBJ2-1; unclear D gene. This TCR was recovered from an adult with an advanced solid tumor such as melanoma, head and neck, liver or kidney cancer. CDR3 region: CASSLYEQDDSYNEQFF. The CDR3 DNA sequence: TGTGCCAGCAGCCTGTACGAGCAGGATGACTCGTACAATGAGCAGTTCTTC.